The source of this TCR beta chain is a study of cytomegalovirus exposure and HLA in healthy donors. Whole-study findings and limits: The study designated 150 to 200 TCR beta chains cytomegalovirus-associated.

Produced via immunoSEQ multiplex PCR; TCRdb's table is partial and in-frame only. The table includes about 160,000 clones, approximately 96% detected once. The donors belonged to the roughly 110-subject validation cohort, separate from the approximately 670-subject first cohort. Germline assignment: CDR1 KGHSH and CDR2 LQKENI. V lost 4 bases and J 1 base, leaving 10 bases between the germline ends. The CDR3 is 14 amino acids. With respect to this clone: The antigen remains undetermined.

The specimen sequenced was PBMCs. This TCR was sampled from a woman aged 18-30 years in good health and CMV-seronegative. The J gene is TRBJ1-1, the V gene TRBV18; D may be TRBD1 (6 bases). Here the CDR3 reads CASSHSDRNTEAFF. CDR3 bases: TGTGCCAGCTCACACTCGGACAGGAACACTGAAGCTTTCTTT. The entire variable domain, with the rest obtained from reference TRBV18 and TRBJ1-1, is as follows: NAGVMQNPRHLVRRRGQEARLRCSPMKGHSHVYWYRQLPEEGLKFMVYLQKENIIDESGMPKERFSAEFPKEGPSILRIQQVVRGDSAAYFCASSHSDRNTEAFFGQGTRLTVV.